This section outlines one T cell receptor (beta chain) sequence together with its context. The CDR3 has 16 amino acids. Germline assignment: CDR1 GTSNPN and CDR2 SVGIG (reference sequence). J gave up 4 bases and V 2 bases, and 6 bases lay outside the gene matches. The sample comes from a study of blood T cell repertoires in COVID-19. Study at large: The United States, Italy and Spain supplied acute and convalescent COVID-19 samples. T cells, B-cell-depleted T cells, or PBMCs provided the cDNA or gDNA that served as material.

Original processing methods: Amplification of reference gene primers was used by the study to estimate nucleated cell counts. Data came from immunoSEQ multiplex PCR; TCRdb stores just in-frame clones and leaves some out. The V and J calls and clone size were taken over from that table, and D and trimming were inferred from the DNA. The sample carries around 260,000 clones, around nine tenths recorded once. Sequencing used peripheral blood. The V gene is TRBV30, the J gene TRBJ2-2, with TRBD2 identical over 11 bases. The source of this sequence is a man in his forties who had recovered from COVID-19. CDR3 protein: CAWSLLAGVGTGELFF. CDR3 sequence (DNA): TGTGCCTGGAGTCTACTAGCGGGAGTAGGCACCGGGGAGCTGTTTTTT.